A single sample gave rise to the 14 T cell receptor beta chains below, sequenced in a study of blood T cell repertoires in COVID-19. The protocol was immunoSEQ multiplex PCR, while the TCRdb copy is restricted to in-frame clones and leaves out a portion. This sample has around 230,000 clones, with roughly nine tenths found just once. Source material: PBMCs or T cells enriched from blood (not recorded which). These receptors all stem from a woman aged 30 to 39 who had recovered from COVID-19.

The rearrangement joins TRBV19 to TRBJ2-3; 13 bases map to TRBD2. This CDR3 is 16 amino acids long. Germline V gene sequence: CDR1 LNHDA, CDR2 SQIVND (reference sequence). V shed 3 bases, J shed 3 bases, and the junction held 3 bases outside the gene matches. The CDR3 region is CASSIPTSGGTDTQYF. DNA for the CDR3: TGTGCCAGTAGTATCCCGACTAGCGGGGGGACAGATACGCAGTATTTT.

This clone showed up just a few times. V and J are TRBV5-1 and TRBJ2-7; TRBD1 matches 10 bases. After removal of 1 base from V and 1 base from J, the junction contained 8 bases not matched to a gene. The CDR3 covers 17 residues. CDR1 is SGHRS and CDR2 is YFSETQ in the germline V gene. The DNA of the CDR3 is TGCGCCAGCAGCTTGCCCGGGACAGGGGAATTTTCCTACGAGCAGTACTTC. Translated: CASSLPGTGEFSYEQYF.

The chain is built from TRBV11-2 and TRBJ1-2, with 7 bases matching TRBD1. The CDR3 covers 15 residues. In germline, CDR1 is SGHAT, CDR2 FQNNGV. V dropped 5 bases and J dropped 5; count of bases not matched to a gene: 11. Written as DNA, the CDR3 is TGTGCCAGCAGCATCCAACAGGGGCTCGGTTATGGCTACACCTTC. It specifies CASSIQQGLGYGYTF.

The chain joins TRBV10-3 to TRBJ2-6; D unclear. The CDR3 has 14 residues. V shed 6 bases and J shed 0 bases, with 6 bases lying between them. CDR1 and CDR2 from the germline V gene are ENHRY and SYGVKD. This chain's CDR3 is CAIRAPSGANVLTF. The CDR3 nucleotides are TGTGCCATCAGGGCACCCTCTGGGGCCAACGTCCTGACTTTC.

This rearrangement joins TRBV13 to TRBJ2-1; 7 bases are shared with TRBD1. The CDR3 loop spans 14 amino acids. The J segment lost 8 bases and the V segment lost 5 bases, leaving 9 bases of the junction unmatched. Looked up from germline, CDR1 is PRHDT and CDR2 is FYEKMQ (reference sequence). The CDR3 loop reads CASSKETGWDEQFF. The CDR3 nucleotides are TGTGCCAGCAGCAAAGAGACAGGGTGGGATGAGCAGTTCTTC. The variable domain in full, completed from reference TRBV13 and TRBJ2-1, reads AAGVIQSPRHLIKEKRETATLKCYPIPRHDTVYWYQQGPGQDPQFLISFYEKMQSDKGSIPDRFSAQQFSDYHSELNMSSLELGDSALYFCASSKETGWDEQFFGPGTRLTVL.

The J gene is TRBJ2-7, the V gene TRBV6-5; a weak D match, TRBD1 (6 bases). V dropped 2 bases and J dropped 2 bases, with 10 bases sitting between them. The CDR3 consists of 14 residues. Germline loops: CDR1 MNHEY, CDR2 SVGAGI. CDR3 in DNA: TGTGCCAGCAGTTACGACAGGCCCCCCTACGAGCAGTACTTC. This sequence encodes CASSYDRPPYEQYF.

V gene TRBV4-3 combines with J gene TRBJ2-2, with 7 bases lining up with TRBD2. In germline, CDR1 is LGHNA, CDR2 YSLEER. V lost 4 bases, J lost 6 bases, and 8 bases stayed unmatched. The CDR3 runs to 15 residues. CDR3 sequence: CASSPGLVTSGELFF. In DNA form, the CDR3 reads TGCGCCAGCAGCCCCGGACTAGTGACCTCCGGGGAGCTGTTTTTT.

V and J are TRBV5-1 and TRBJ2-1; D unresolved. The CDR3 extends over 15 amino acids. Between the trimmed V and J ends, which lost 0 bases and 0 bases, there was a span of 7 bases. Per the germline V gene, CDR1 is SGHRS and CDR2 is YFSETQ. The DNA of the CDR3 is TGCGCCAGCAGCTTGGGGCCCAGCTCCTACAATGAGCAGTTCTTC. It yields the protein CASSLGPSSYNEQFF.

V usage is TRBV11-2 and J usage is TRBJ2-1; maybe TRBD2 (5 bases). This CDR3 has 15 residues. Looked up from germline, CDR1 is SGHAT and CDR2 is FQNNGV. V lost 2 bases to trimming and J lost 4 bases, with 12 bases between them. CDR3 sequence: CASSLREQPYNEQFF. Here the CDR3 DNA reads TGTGCCAGCAGCTTAAGGGAGCAACCTTACAATGAGCAGTTCTTC.

The chain carries TRBV6-1 and TRBJ1-5; perhaps TRBD1 as D (6 bases). Germline-derived CDR1 and CDR2 are MNHNS and SASEGT. There are 17 residues in the CDR3. V was trimmed by 0 bases and J by 6 bases, leaving 18 bases between them. Here the CDR3 reads CASSEAAGTPVGQPQHF. The CDR3 DNA is TGTGCCAGCAGTGAAGCGGCCGGGACACCCGTCGGTCAGCCCCAGCATTTT.

The chain has TRBV7-9 and TRBJ1-2, with TRBD1 matching over 8 bases. This CDR3 spans 13 amino acids. The germline CDR1 and CDR2 sequences are SEHNR and FQNEAQ (reference sequence). V was clipped by 7 bases and J by 6 bases; unmatched bases: 7. CDR3: CASTPQGVDGYTF. Here the CDR3 DNA reads TGTGCCAGCACCCCACAGGGGGTCGATGGCTACACCTTC.

This rearrangement joins TRBV18 to TRBJ1-3; 7 bases are a match to TRBD1. Germline CDR1 reads KGHSH; CDR2 reads LQKENI. The CDR3 covers 14 residues. V was clipped by 2 bases and J by 7 bases; unmatched bases: 5. CDR3: CASSPSGQVNTIYF. Here the CDR3 DNA reads TGTGCCAGCTCACCATCTGGACAGGTGAACACCATATATTTT.

The chain has TRBV7-8 and TRBJ2-7; D may be TRBD2 (5 bases). V dropped 4 bases and J dropped 0 bases, with 7 bases sitting between them. The CDR3 sequence is 13 residues long. The germline gives CDR1 SGHVS, CDR2 FQNEAQ. The CDR3 coding sequence is TGTGCCAGCAGCTCGGGGAGCTCCTACGAGCAGTACTTC. Protein sequence: CASSSGSSYEQYF. The whole variable domain, remainder taken from reference TRBV7-8 and TRBJ2-7, is GAGVSQSPRYKVAKRGQDVALRCDPISGHVSLFWYQQALGQGPEFLTYFQNEAQLDKSGLPSDRFFAERPEGSVSTLKIQRTQQEDSAVYLCASSSGSSYEQYFGPGTRLTVT.

The table lists this clone with a few counts. The same CDR3 arises from other DNA sequences in this sample as well. The J gene is TRBJ1-4, the V gene TRBV5-1; D is ambiguous. Germline CDR1 is SGHRS and CDR2 is YFSETQ. The V end lost 0 bases, the J end lost 4 bases, and 4 bases lay between the germline ends. This CDR3 has 13 residues. DNA of the CDR3: TGCGCCAGCAGCTTGGACATTAATGAAAAACTGTTTTTT. This sequence encodes CASSLDINEKLFF.